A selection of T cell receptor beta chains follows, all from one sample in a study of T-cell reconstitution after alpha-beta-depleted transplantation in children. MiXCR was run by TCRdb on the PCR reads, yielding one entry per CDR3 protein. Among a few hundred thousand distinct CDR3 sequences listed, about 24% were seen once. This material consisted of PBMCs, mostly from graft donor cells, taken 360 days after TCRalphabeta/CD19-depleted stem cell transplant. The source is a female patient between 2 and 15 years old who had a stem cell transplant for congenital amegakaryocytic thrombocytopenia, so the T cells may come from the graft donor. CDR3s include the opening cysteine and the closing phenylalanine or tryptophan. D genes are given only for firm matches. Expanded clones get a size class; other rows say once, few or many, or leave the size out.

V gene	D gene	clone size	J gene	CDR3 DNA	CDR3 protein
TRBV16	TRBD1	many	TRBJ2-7	TGTGCCAGCAGCCAATTCACAGGGGCCTACGAGCAGTACTTC	CASSQFTGAYEQYF
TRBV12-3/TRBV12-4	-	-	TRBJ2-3	TGTGCCAGCAGTGCTCAAGGGACAACTAGCACAGATACGCAGTATTTT	CASSAQGTTSTDTQYF
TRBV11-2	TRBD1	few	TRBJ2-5	TGTGCCAGCAGCTTAGTGGGCCCGACAGGGGTAGAGACCCAGTACTTC	CASSLVGPTGVETQYF
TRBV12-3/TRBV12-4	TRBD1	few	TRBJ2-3	TGTGCCAGCAGTCGAACAGGGGATAGCACAGATACGCAGTATTTT	CASSRTGDSTDTQYF
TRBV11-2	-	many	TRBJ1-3	TGTGCCAGCCGATTGAGGGCTGATGGAAACACCATATATTTT	CASRLRADGNTIYF
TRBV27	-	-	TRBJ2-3	TGTGCCAGCAGTTTATCTACGGCCACAGATACGCAGTATTTT	CASSLSTATDTQYF
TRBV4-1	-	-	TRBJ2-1	TGCGCCAGCAGCCGGAGTACCGTGGGGGGTGAGCAGTTCTTC	CASSRSTVGGEQFF
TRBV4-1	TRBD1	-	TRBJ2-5	TGCGCCAGCAGCCAAGTGCCCGGACAGGGGCAAGGGACCCAGTACTTC	CASSQVPGQGQGTQYF
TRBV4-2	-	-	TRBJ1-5	TGTGCCAGCAGCCAGATCAAAGGGCAGCCCCAGCATTTT	CASSQIKGQPQHF
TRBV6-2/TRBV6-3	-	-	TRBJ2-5	TGTGCCAGCAGTTACTCGGTTATCCAAGAGACCCAGTACTTC	CASSYSVIQETQYF
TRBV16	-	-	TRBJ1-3	TGTGCCAGCAGCCTATCCGCACCTCCTGGAAACACCATATATTTT	CASSLSAPPGNTIYF
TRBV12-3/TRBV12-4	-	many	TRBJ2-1	TGTGCCAGCAGTCCCACAGTATACAATGAGCAGTTCTTC	CASSPTVYNEQFF
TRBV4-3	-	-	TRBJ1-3	TGCGCCAGCAGCCAAGGGACAGCCTCTGGAAACACCATATATTTT	CASSQGTASGNTIYF
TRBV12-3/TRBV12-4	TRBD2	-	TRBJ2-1	TGTGCCAGCAGTTTGAGACGGGCGGGGGGGCCGGTCCACAATGAGCAGTTCTTC	CASSLRRAGGPVHNEQFF
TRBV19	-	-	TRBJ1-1	TGTGCCAGTAGTTCCCACTGGAACACTGAAGCTTTCTTT	CASSSHWNTEAFF
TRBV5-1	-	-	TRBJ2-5	TGCGCCAGCAGCTTACAAACCTCAGTCTACCAAGAGACCCAGTACTTC	CASSLQTSVYQETQYF
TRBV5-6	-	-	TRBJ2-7	TGTGCCAGCAGCGAACCGGGACTGGGTGTTTACGAGCAGTACTTC	CASSEPGLGVYEQYF
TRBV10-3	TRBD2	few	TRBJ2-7	TGTGCCATCAGTGATTCGGGACTAGCGGGAGCCGAATACGAGCAGTACTTC	CAISDSGLAGAEYEQYF
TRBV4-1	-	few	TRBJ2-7	TGCGCCAGCAGCCAAATAGGAGGCGTGTACTACGAGCAGTACTTC	CASSQIGGVYYEQYF
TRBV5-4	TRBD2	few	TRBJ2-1	TGTGCCAGCAGCAAGGGTAGGGGCGGGGGGGTAAACAATGAGCAGTTCTTC	CASSKGRGGGVNNEQFF
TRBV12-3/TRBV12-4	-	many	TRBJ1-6	TGTGCCAGCAGCGGACAGCTCTATTCACCCCTCCACTTT	CASSGQLYSPLHF
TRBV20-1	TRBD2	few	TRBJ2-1	TGCAGTGCTAGGGTAACGACTCCAGCGGGGAGCAATGAGCAGTTCTTC	CSARVTTPAGSNEQFF
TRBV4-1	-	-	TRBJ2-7	TGCGCCAGCAGCCAATTCCTCCTCCCCGATGAGCAGTACTTC	CASSQFLLPDEQYF
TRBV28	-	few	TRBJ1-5	TGTGCCAGCACCGCTCCGAGCTGGAATCAGCCCCAGCATTTT	CASTAPSWNQPQHF
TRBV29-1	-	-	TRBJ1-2	TGCAGCGTTGAGGGACGGGGCGGTTTCCACACCTTC	CSVEGRGGFHTF
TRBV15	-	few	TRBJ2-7	TGTGCCACCAGCTTGGACAGAGCCTACGAGCAGTACTTC	CATSLDRAYEQYF
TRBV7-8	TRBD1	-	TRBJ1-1	TGTGCCAGCAGCTTAGTGGGACAGGGATGGATTGACACTGAAGCTTTCTTT	CASSLVGQGWIDTEAFF
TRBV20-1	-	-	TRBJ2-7	TGCAGTGCTAGAGATCTTCTCGGGACCTACGAGCAGTACTTC	CSARDLLGTYEQYF
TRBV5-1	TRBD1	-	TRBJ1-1	TGCGCCAGCCAGGGACAGCCGAACACTGAAGCTTTCTTT	CASQGQPNTEAFF
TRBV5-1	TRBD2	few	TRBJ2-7	TGCGCCAGCAGCATTAGCGGGAGGGGTTACGAGCAGTACTTC	CASSISGRGYEQYF
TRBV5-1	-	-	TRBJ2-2	TGCGCCAGCAGCTTGCAGCGGGCCACCGGGGAGCTGTTTTTT	CASSLQRATGELFF
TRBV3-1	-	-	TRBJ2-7	TGTGCCAGCAGCCAGTTCTTCTACGAGCAGTACTTC	CASSQFFYEQYF
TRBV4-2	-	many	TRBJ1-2	TGTGCCAGCAGCCAAGGGAAACCGGGACGCAACAACTATGGCTACACCTTC	CASSQGKPGRNNYGYTF
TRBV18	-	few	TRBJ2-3	TGTGCCAGCTCACCATCATTAGATACGCAGTATTTT	CASSPSLDTQYF
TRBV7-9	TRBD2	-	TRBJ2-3	TGTGCCAGCAGCATCGGGACTAGCGGGTATACGCAGTATTTT	CASSIGTSGYTQYF